The 28 T cell receptor beta chains given below trace back to one sample, sequenced in a study of cytomegalovirus exposure and HLA in healthy donors. Amplification used 60 Vbeta primers and 13 Jbeta primers. Profiling relied on immunoSEQ multiplex PCR, and the TCRdb table lists in-frame clones only, not all of them. The sample yields more than 150,000 clones, 60% to 80% seen once. The sample comprised PBMCs. The receptors originated from a man aged 45 to 65 in good health and CMV-seropositive.

This clone showed up just a few times. This chain links TRBV4-3 with TRBJ1-2; D uncertain. Per germline, CDR1 LGHNA and CDR2 YSLEER. The ends were cut back, 0 bases at V and 4 bases at J, with 15 bases in the middle. This CDR3 is 16 amino acids long. CDR3 nucleotide sequence: TGCGCCAGCAGCCAAGAAACAAGGAGCTACGGCTATGGCTACACCTTC. Translating it yields CASSQETRSYGYGYTF.

This clone was recorded a few times. The chain combines TRBV5-6 with TRBJ2-7; 11 bases line up with TRBD1. The CDR3 has 16 residues. The V and J ends lost 4 bases and 4 bases, in that order; junction bases with no gene match: 10. Germline CDR1 SGHDT, CDR2 YYEEEE. The CDR3 spells CASSPSGDRGVYEQYV. CDR3 sequence (DNA): TGTGCCAGCAGCCCTAGCGGGGACAGGGGGGTTTACGAGCAGTACGTC.

The rearrangement links TRBV11-2 to TRBJ1-1, with D possibly matching TRBD1 (6 bases). V dropped 3 bases and J dropped 1 base, with 9 bases sitting between them. CDR3 length equals 14 residues. Germline assignment: CDR1 SGHAT and CDR2 FQNNGV. The CDR3 bases are TGTGCCAGCAGCTTTGGACAGCGGAACACTGAAGCTTTCTTT. It specifies CASSFGQRNTEAFF. Using reference TRBV11-2 and TRBJ1-1 for the parts outside the CDR3, the full variable domain is EAGVAQSPRYKIIEKRQSVAFWCNPISGHATLYWYQQILGQGPKLLIQFQNNGVVDDSQLPKDRFSAERLKGVDSTLKIQPAKLEDSAVYLCASSFGQRNTEAFFGQGTRLTVV.

V is TRBV9 and J is TRBJ2-2; 10 nucleotides agree with TRBD1. The CDR3 sequence is 14 residues long. Germline V CDR1 and CDR2: SGDLS, YYNGEE. V shed 4 bases, J shed 7 bases, and the junction held 4 bases outside the gene matches. CDR3: CASSFRTGGGELFF. DNA for the CDR3: TGTGCCAGCAGCTTCAGGACAGGGGGCGGGGAGCTGTTTTTT.

The rearrangement links TRBV5-4 to TRBJ2-5; 12 nucleotides align to TRBD2. V gave up 5 bases and J gave up 1 base; unmatched junction bases: 3. Germline assignment: CDR1 SGHNT and CDR2 YYREEE (reference sequence). The CDR3 has 15 residues. The CDR3 sequence: CASSTSGGTQETQYF. The DNA of the CDR3 is TGTGCCAGCAGTACTAGCGGGGGGACCCAAGAGACCCAGTACTTC.

This chain connects TRBV7-2 to TRBJ2-2; 10 bases line up with TRBD1. The germline V gene encodes CDR1 SGHTA and CDR2 FQGNSA. The junction had 4 bases not matched to a gene; V was cut back by 5 bases and J by 7 bases. This CDR3 region has 14 residues. CDR3 bases: TGTGCCAGCAGCGTGGGACAGGGGTACGGGGAGCTGTTTTTT. Protein product: CASSVGQGYGELFF.

The chain is built from TRBV6-5 and TRBJ1-6, with D maybe TRBD1 (6 bases). Trimming took 2 bases from V and 9 from J, leaving 14 bases between them. This CDR3 region has 15 residues. CDR1 and CDR2 (germline): MNHEY, SVGAGI. CDR3 DNA sequence: TGTGCCAGCAGTTACGGGGCAGGGGTTTTTTCACCCCTCCACTTT. Translation gives CASSYGAGVFSPLHF.

This clone has a single count. The chain is built from TRBV27 and TRBJ1-4; D unclear. V dropped 2 bases and J dropped 0 bases, with 10 bases sitting between them. This CDR3 has 16 residues. Germline CDR1 and CDR2: MNHEY and SMNVEV (reference sequence). In DNA form, the CDR3 reads TGTGCCAGCAGTTTACTGGGCAGTGCAACTAATGAAAAACTGTTTTTT. This codes for CASSLLGSATNEKLFF. The full variable domain, with the rest looked up from reference TRBV27 and TRBJ1-4, is EAQVTQNPRYLITVTGKKLTVTCSQNMNHEYMSWYRQDPGLGLRQIYYSMNVEVTDKGDVPEGYKVSRKEKRNFPLILESPSPNQTSLYFCASSLLGSATNEKLFFGSGTQLSVL.

The CDR3 DNA sequence: TGTGCCAGCAGCTTCAAACAGGGAGCAAGTTCACCCCTCCACTTT. It specifies CASSFKQGASSPLHF. The chain is built from TRBV5-6 and TRBJ1-6, with D perhaps matching TRBD1 (6 bases). Germline CDR1 SGHDT, CDR2 YYEEEE. This CDR3 is built from 15 residues. V lost 2 bases, J lost 9 bases, and 15 bases lay in between.

J is TRBJ1-2 and V is TRBV25-1; D may be TRBD1 (5 bases). Germline V CDR1 and CDR2: MGHDK, SYGVNS. Between the trimmed V and J ends, which lost 1 base and 7 bases, there was a span of 13 bases. This CDR3 spans 14 amino acids. CDR3 DNA: TGTGCCAGCAGTGAATCCTGGGGGAGGTTTGGCTACACCTTC. Translated: CASSESWGRFGYTF.

This rearrangement joins TRBV6-5 to TRBJ2-1, with D possibly being TRBD2 (5 bases). CDR1 and CDR2 (germline): MNHEY, SVGAGI. With 8 bases removed from V and 4 bases from J, the gap between germline ends came to 15 bases. The CDR3 is 14 residues long. CDR3 bases: TGTGCCAGCCGCCCCAGCGGTGCTTACAATGAGCAGTTCTTC. Amino acids: CASRPSGAYNEQFF.

The chain has TRBV25-1 and TRBJ2-7, with 8 bases fitting TRBD1. Trimming cost V 4 bases and J 6 bases; bases outside gene matches: 5. The length of the CDR3 is 13 residues. Looked up from germline, CDR1 is MGHDK and CDR2 is SYGVNS. CDR3 nucleotide sequence: TGTGCCAGCAGTGGGATCAGGGGGCGCGAGCAGTACGTC. Its translation: CASSGIRGREQYV.

This clone was counted a few times. The V call is TRBV4-2, the J call TRBJ1-1; D gene unclear. Trimming pared 0 bases from V and 4 bases from J, leaving 9 bases between. The germline V gene has CDR1 LGHNA and CDR2 YNFKEQ. The CDR3 has 14 residues. The CDR3 region is CASSQDPGTTEAFF. CDR3 sequence (DNA): TGTGCCAGCAGCCAAGACCCAGGTACCACTGAAGCTTTCTTT.

The chain recombines TRBV29-1 with TRBJ2-7, with 7 bases fitting TRBD1. The CDR3 covers 14 residues. V trimming: 6 bases; J trimming: 2 bases; junction bases outside the gene matches: 10. The germline gives CDR1 SQVTM, CDR2 ANQGSEA. The CDR3, as DNA: TGCAGCGTCAAGACAGGGCTCACGGCCTACGAGCAGTACGTC. Residues: CSVKTGLTAYEQYV.

The chain carries TRBV4-2 and TRBJ1-2; D not resolved. Per germline, CDR1 LGHNA and CDR2 YNFKEQ. The CDR3 has 15 residues. Trimming removed 1 base from V and 2 bases from J, with 11 bases in between. For the CDR3, the DNA is TGTGCCAGCAGCCAAGCTGAGGCAGCCAACTATGGCTACACCTTC. Translating gives CASSQAEAANYGYTF.

This clone came up a few times. The chain has TRBV18 and TRBJ2-2; no reliable D call. This CDR3 is built from 17 residues. CDR1 is KGHSH, CDR2 LQKENI, per germline. V dropped 5 bases and J dropped 0 bases, with 16 bases sitting between them. The CDR3 nucleotides read TGTGCCAGCTCAACTTCGAGGTACTCCTCGAACACCGGGGAGCTGTTTTTT. As protein: CASSTSRYSSNTGELFF.

The V and J genes are TRBV25-1 and TRBJ1-5; 7 bases map to TRBD1. The germline V gene encodes CDR1 MGHDK and CDR2 SYGVNS. Trimming cost V 6 bases and J 4 bases; bases outside gene matches: 6. The CDR3 extends over 14 amino acids. As DNA, the CDR3 is TGTGCCAGCAGCCAGACAGGGAGGAATCAGCCCCAGCATTTT. It is translated as CASSQTGRNQPQHF.

The V and J genes are TRBV30 and TRBJ2-7, with D uncertain. The length of the CDR3 is 13 residues. Trimming stripped 0 bases from V and 6 bases from J, with 12 bases between. Per germline, CDR1 GTSNPN and CDR2 SVGIG (reference sequence). The CDR3 sequence is CAWSVAGFGEQYF. CDR3 DNA sequence: TGTGCCTGGAGTGTTGCCGGGTTTGGCGAGCAGTACTTC.

The chain has TRBV10-3 and TRBJ2-3, with 10 positions matching TRBD2. The CDR3 loop spans 16 amino acids. The ends lost 6 bases at V and 2 bases at J; junction bases unmatched: 8. Looked up from germline, CDR1 is ENHRY and CDR2 is SYGVKD. The CDR3 bases are TGTGCCATCAGGCGCCGGACTAGCGGCAACACAGATACGCAGTATTTT. It encodes CAIRRRTSGNTDTQYF.

The rearrangement links TRBV5-6 to TRBJ2-2; D gene ambiguous. This CDR3 is built from 14 residues. CDR1 and CDR2 from the germline V gene are SGHDT and YYEEEE. V was cut by 3 bases and J by 7 bases, with 13 bases left in between. The CDR3 nucleotides read TGTGCCAGCAGCTCCAGAGGAAATGTCGGGGAGCTGTTTTTT. This encodes CASSSRGNVGELFF.

The chain couples TRBV4-2 to TRBJ2-3, with 7 bases aligning to TRBD2. CDR1 LGHNA and CDR2 YNFKEQ come from the germline V gene. This CDR3 region has 16 residues. Unmatched junction bases numbered 8, after V lost 3 bases and J lost 2 bases. The CDR3 coding sequence is TGTGCCAGCAGCCAGGTTGGAGCGGGGAACACAGATACGCAGTATTTT. It codes for CASSQVGAGNTDTQYF.

This chain joins TRBV14 and TRBJ1-3; D perhaps matches TRBD1 (6 bases). The length of the CDR3 is 20 residues. Germline V lookup: CDR1 SGHDN, CDR2 FVKESK. Deletions cut 0 bases from V and 5 bases from J, with 26 bases between. The CDR3 is CASSQDLLYGPKGERNTIYF. The CDR3 DNA is TGTGCCAGCAGCCAAGATCTACTGTATGGACCTAAGGGGGAGAGAAACACCATATATTTT.

V and J are TRBV6-4 and TRBJ1-2; tentative D call: TRBD1 (5 bases). The germline gives CDR1 MRHNA, CDR2 SNTAGT. This CDR3 comprises 13 residues. V lost 5 bases, J lost 7 bases, and 14 bases lay in between. The chain's CDR3 is CASSYTNRRGYTF. In nucleotides, the CDR3 is TGTGCCAGCAGTTATACAAACAGGCGTGGCTACACCTTC.

The chain uses TRBV5-5 and TRBJ1-5; D gene uncertain. Germline V gene data show CDR1 as SGHKS and CDR2 as YYEKEE (reference sequence). The V gene lost 4 bases and the J gene lost 6 bases, with 14 bases spanning the gap. The CDR3 spans 14 residues. The CDR3 protein is CASSTDPSGQPQHF. The DNA of the CDR3 is TGTGCCAGCAGCACCGACCCATCGGGTCAGCCCCAGCATTTT.

This clone was picked up a small number of times. The J gene is TRBJ1-6, the V gene TRBV28; TRBD1 might be the D (5 bases). The V gene lost 2 bases and the J gene lost 10 bases, with 15 bases spanning the gap. This CDR3 is 15 amino acids long. From germline, CDR1 is MDHEN and CDR2 SYDVKM. The CDR3 region has the DNA TGTGCCAGCAGTTTAGGGGGGAGTAGGAACTCACCCCTCCACTTT. It yields the protein CASSLGGSRNSPLHF.

This clone came up a few times. The chain has TRBV7-2 and TRBJ1-2; 7 positions agree with TRBD1. Germline V gene lookup returns CDR1 SGHTA and CDR2 FQGNSA. The CDR3 is 16 residues long. The V and J ends lost 5 bases and 2 bases, in that order; junction bases with no gene match: 11. This CDR3 reads CASSPVPGQWNYGYTF. CDR3 DNA: TGTGCCAGCAGCCCCGTACCGGGACAGTGGAACTATGGCTACACCTTC.

The chain joins TRBV27 to TRBJ2-1, with D unresolved. Germline assignment: CDR1 MNHEY and CDR2 SMNVEV (reference sequence). V lost 7 bases, J lost 3 bases, and 7 bases lay in between. This CDR3 contains 12 residues. For the CDR3, the DNA is TGTGCCAGCAATCACAGCTACAATGAGCAGTTCTTC. It encodes CASNHSYNEQFF.

The V and J genes are TRBV28 and TRBJ1-3, with 7 bases identical to TRBD1. V trimming: 2 bases; J trimming: 4 bases; junction bases outside the gene matches: 5. This CDR3 is built from 15 residues. Germline CDR1 is MDHEN and CDR2 is SYDVKM. CDR3 sequence (DNA): TGTGCCAGCAGTTTAAGAGGGACAGACGGAAACACCATATATTTT. Translated: CASSLRGTDGNTIYF.